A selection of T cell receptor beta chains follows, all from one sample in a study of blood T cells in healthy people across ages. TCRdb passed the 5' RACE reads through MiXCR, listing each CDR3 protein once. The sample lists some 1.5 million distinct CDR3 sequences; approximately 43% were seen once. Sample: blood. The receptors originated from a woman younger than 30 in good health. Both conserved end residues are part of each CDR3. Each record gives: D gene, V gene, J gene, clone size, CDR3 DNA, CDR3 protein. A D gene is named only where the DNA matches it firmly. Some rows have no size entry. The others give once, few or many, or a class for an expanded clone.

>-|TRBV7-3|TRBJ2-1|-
TGTGCCAGCAGCTCGACTGGAACCAGATACAATGAGCAGTTCTTC
CASSSTGTRYNEQFF
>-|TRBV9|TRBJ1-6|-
TGTGCCAGCAGCGTAGCTCCAGGGCGGAATTCACCCCTCCACTTT
CASSVAPGRNSPLHF
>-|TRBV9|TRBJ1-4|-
TGTGCCAGCAGCGTAGGTGGGAGAGGAGAAAAACTGTTTTTT
CASSVGGRGEKLFF
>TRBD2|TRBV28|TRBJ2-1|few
TGTGCCAGCAGTTTAGGCGGGAGTTCGATAAATGAGCAGTTCTTC
CASSLGGSSINEQFF
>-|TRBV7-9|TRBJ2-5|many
TGTGCCAGCAGCTTAGAGGTTAGCGCGCATGAGCAGTACTTC
CASSLEVSAHEQYF
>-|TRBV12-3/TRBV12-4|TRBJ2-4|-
TGTGCCAGCAAGTCCTCCGACCAGGCCCACAATGAGCAGTACTTC
CASKSSDQAHNEQYF
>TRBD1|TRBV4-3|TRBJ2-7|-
TGCGCCAGCAGCAAACCGGACAGGGGCCACGAGCAGTACTTC
CASSKPDRGHEQYF
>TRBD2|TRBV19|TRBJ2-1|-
TGTGCCAGTAGTACGAGTCTAGCGGGAGTATGGAATGAGCAGTTCTTC
CASSTSLAGVWNEQFF
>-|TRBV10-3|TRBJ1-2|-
TGTGCCATCAGTGAGTCGGTCATCCGAGACTATGGCTACACCTTC
CAISESVIRDYGYTF
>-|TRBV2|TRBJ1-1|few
TGTGCCAGCAGTGAACCAGGGGATGATTTCTTT
CASSEPGDDFF
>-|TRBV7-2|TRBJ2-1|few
TGTGCCAGCAGCATACAACGGGACTCTCAATGGTTCTTC
CASSIQRDSQWFF
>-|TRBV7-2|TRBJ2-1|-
TGTGCCAGCAGCTTTCAGGGGTCCGATGAGCAGTTCTTC
CASSFQGSDEQFF
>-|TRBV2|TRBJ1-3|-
TGTGCCAGCAATACTGCCTCTGGAAACACCATATATTTT
CASNTASGNTIYF
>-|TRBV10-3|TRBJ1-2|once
TGTGCCATCAGTGAGGGGGGGGTAGGGGCCAGAAACTATGGCTACACCTTC
CAISEGGVGARNYGYTF
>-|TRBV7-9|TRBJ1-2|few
TGTGCCAGCAGCTCTACGAGATTTGGCCAGGGAGGCACCTTC
CASSSTRFGQGGTF
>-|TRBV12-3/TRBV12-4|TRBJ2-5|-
TGTGCCAGCAGTTTCCCAGCGGAGACTGAGCAGTACTTC
CASSFPAETEQYF
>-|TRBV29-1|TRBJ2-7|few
TGCAGCGGTGGGACGTGGAACGAGCAGTACTTC
CSGGTWNEQYF
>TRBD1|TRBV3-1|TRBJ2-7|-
TGTGCCAGCAGCCCAGGCGACAGGGTTGCCTACGAGCAGTACTTC
CASSPGDRVAYEQYF
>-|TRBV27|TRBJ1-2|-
TGTGCCAGCAGTTTAGGAATAGGGGGATATGGCTACACCTTC
CASSLGIGGYGYTF
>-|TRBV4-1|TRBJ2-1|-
TGCGCCAGCAGCCATCTCCCAGAATTTGAGCAGTTCTTC
CASSHLPEFEQFF
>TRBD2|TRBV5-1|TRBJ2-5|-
TGCGCCAGCAGCTTGACTAGCGGACACCAAGAGACCCAGTACTTC
CASSLTSGHQETQYF
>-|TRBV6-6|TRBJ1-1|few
TGTGCCAGCAGCTCAACGAACTACGGTGGCAACACTGAAGCTTTCTTT
CASSSTNYGGNTEAFF
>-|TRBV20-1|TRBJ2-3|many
TGCAGTGCGAATCTTGGGGGAGTGGCAGATACGCAGTATTTT
CSANLGGVADTQYF
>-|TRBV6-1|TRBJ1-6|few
TGTGCCAGCACCCGGGGGGGAGCCCTCCACTTT
CASTRGGALHF
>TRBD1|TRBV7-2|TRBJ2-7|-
TGTGCCAGCAGCTCGGACAGGGGGATCAACGAGCAGTACTTC
CASSSDRGINEQYF
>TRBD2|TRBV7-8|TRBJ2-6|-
TGTGCCAGCAGCTTCCGGACTAGCGGGAGGACTGGGGCCAACGTCCTGACTTTC
CASSFRTSGRTGANVLTF
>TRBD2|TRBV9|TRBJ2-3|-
TGTGCCAGCAGCGCCCCCCGGGGGGGTCCGCAGTATTTT
CASSAPRGGPQYF
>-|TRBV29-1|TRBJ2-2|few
TGCAGCGTTGGGGGAAAGAACACCGGGGAGCTGTTTTTT
CSVGGKNTGELFF
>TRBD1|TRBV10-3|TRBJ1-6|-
TGTGCCATTGCCAAAGCAGGGGGAAGTTCACCCCTCCACTTT
CAIAKAGGSSPLHF
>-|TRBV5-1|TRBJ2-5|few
TGCGCCAGCAGCTTGGCTAGTTGGGGGGAGACCCAGTACTTC
CASSLASWGETQYF
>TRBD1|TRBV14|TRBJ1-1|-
TGTGCCAGCAGCCAAGATCTCGGGCAGGGGGGCACTGAAGCTTTCTTT
CASSQDLGQGGTEAFF
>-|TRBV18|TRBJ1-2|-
TGTGCCAGCGCACCGGAGTCGAACTATGGCTACACCTTC
CASAPESNYGYTF
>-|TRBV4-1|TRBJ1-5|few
TGCGCCAGCAGCCAAGTGAGGGTTAGGCAGCCCCAGCATTTT
CASSQVRVRQPQHF
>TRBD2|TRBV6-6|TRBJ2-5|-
TGTGCCAGCAGAAAGGAACTAGCGGTCCAAGAGACCCAGTACTTC
CASRKELAVQETQYF
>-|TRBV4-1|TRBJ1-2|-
TGCGCCAGCAGCCAAGATGGGAACTGGGGAGGGTGTGGCTACACCTTC
CASSQDGNWGGCGYTF
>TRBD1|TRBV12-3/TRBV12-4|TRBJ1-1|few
TGTGCCAGCAGGAGACAGGGCGTCACTGAAGCTTTCTTT
CASRRQGVTEAFF
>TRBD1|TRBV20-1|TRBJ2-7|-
TGCAGTGCCACCGGGACAGGGACCTACGAGCAGTACTTC
CSATGTGTYEQYF
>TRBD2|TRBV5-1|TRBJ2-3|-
TGCGCCAGCGGGGGGGAGCGAACAGATACGCAGTATTTT
CASGGERTDTQYF
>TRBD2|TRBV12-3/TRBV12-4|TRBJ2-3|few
TGTGCCAGCAGTTTAGAACTAGCGGGTGTCTCTCCCCCGGGGACAGATACGCAGTATTTT
CASSLELAGVSPPGTDTQYF
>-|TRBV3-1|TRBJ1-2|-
TGTGCCAGCAGCCCTCAGGGGTCCCTATCCTATGGCTACACCTTC
CASSPQGSLSYGYTF
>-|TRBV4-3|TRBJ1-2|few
TGCGCCAGCAGCCCGGTAGGGGGGGGCGGCTATGGCTACACCTTC
CASSPVGGGGYGYTF
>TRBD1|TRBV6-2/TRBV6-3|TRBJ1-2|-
TGTGCCAGCACCCCCTACGGACAGGGTACGCACTATGGCTACACCTTC
CASTPYGQGTHYGYTF
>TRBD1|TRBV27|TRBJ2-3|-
TGTGCCAGCAGTTTAGGGACAGGGGGCCTAGATACGCAGTATTTT
CASSLGTGGLDTQYF
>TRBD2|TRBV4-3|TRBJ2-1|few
TGCGCCAGCAGCCAAGATACGCGGGGGGGCTACAATGAGCAGTTCTTC
CASSQDTRGGYNEQFF
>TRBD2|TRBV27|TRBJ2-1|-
TGTGCCAGCAGTTTATCGACGGGAGGGACCGATGAGCAGTTCTTC
CASSLSTGGTDEQFF
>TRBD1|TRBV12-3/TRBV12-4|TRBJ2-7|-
TGTGCCAGCATCCAAGGACAGGACTACGAGCAGTACTTC
CASIQGQDYEQYF
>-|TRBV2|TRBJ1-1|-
TGTGCCGGCAGTGAAGAAAGGGGATTGGGAGCTTTCTTT
CAGSEERGLGAFF
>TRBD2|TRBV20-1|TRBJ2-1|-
TGCAGTGCTAGCGGGACTAGCGGTGATAGCTCCTACAATGAGCAGTTCTTC
CSASGTSGDSSYNEQFF
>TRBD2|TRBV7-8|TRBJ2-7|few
TGTGCCAGCAGCTTATCTTGGACTAGCGGGAGGTTACAGTACTTC
CASSLSWTSGRLQYF
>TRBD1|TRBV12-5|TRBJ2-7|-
TGTGCTAGTGGTCTCGGACAGGGAAGGTGCGAGCAGTACTTC
CASGLGQGRCEQYF
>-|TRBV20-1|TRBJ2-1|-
TGCAGTGCTAGGACCTTCAATGAGCAGTTCTTC
CSARTFNEQFF
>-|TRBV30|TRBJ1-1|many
TGTGCCTGGAGTCCCCTCGATGCTGAAGCTTTCTTT
CAWSPLDAEAFF
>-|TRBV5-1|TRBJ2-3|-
TGCGCCAGCAGCTTTTTACCCACGGGTAGCACAGATACGCAGTATTTT
CASSFLPTGSTDTQYF